These 19 T cell receptor beta chains were all obtained from the same sample, sequenced in a study of T-cell reconstitution after alpha-beta-depleted transplantation in children. A TCRbeta library incorporating unique molecular identifiers was prepared. MiXCR was run by TCRdb on the PCR reads, yielding one entry per CDR3 protein. The sample lists almost 500,000 distinct CDR3 sequences, under 15% occurring once. This material consisted of PBMCs from the stem cell graft donor, taken from the stem cell graft. The receptors derive from a human donor who donated a stem cell graft to a child with combined immunodeficiency.

The sample holds many counts of this clonotype. V gene TRBV15 combines with J gene TRBJ2-1; 7 positions agree with TRBD1. Trimming cost V 0 bases and J 5 bases; bases outside gene matches: 10. The germline V gene encodes CDR1 LNHNV and CDR2 YYDKDF (reference sequence). The CDR3 extends over 17 amino acids. The DNA of the CDR3 is TGTGCCACCAGCAGAGATCGGGCAGCCGGGACAGACAATGAGCAGTTCTTC. Translated, it gives CATSRDRAAGTDNEQFF.

This clonotype has only a few counts. The chain recombines TRBV6-2 or TRBV6-3 with TRBJ2-2; D is perhaps TRBD2 (6 bases). CDR1 and CDR2 (germline): MNHEY, SVGEGT. The CDR3 covers 17 residues. With 0 bases removed from V and 0 bases from J, the gap between germline ends came to 11 bases. DNA for the CDR3: TGTGCCAGCAGTTACTCGTCTGGAGGGACGAACACCGGGGAGCTGTTTTTT. Its protein product is CASSYSSGGTNTGELFF.

This clonotype was detected ten times or more. The genes are TRBV12-3 or TRBV12-4 and TRBJ2-1; D gene uncertain. Trimming removed 5 bases at V and 5 bases at J, with 13 bases between. CDR3 size: 14 residues. Here the CDR3 DNA reads TGTGCCAGCAGTCTGGGTCCTAGGGACAATGAGCAGTTCTTC. This translates into CASSLGPRDNEQFF.

The sample holds many counts of this clonotype. The rearrangement uses TRBV5-6 and TRBJ1-1; tentatively, D is TRBD1 (5 bases). The CDR3 spans 15 residues. CDR1 and CDR2 from the germline V gene are SGHDT and YYEEEE. With 1 base removed from V and 3 bases from J, the gap between germline ends came to 13 bases. CDR3 in amino acids: CASSLFRRGHTEAFF. CDR3 bases: TGTGCCAGCAGCTTGTTTCGGAGGGGCCACACTGAAGCTTTCTTT.

The sample holds many counts of this clonotype. The rearrangement uses TRBV7-9 and TRBJ2-7; TRBD2 matches at 7 bases. Trimming at V came to 0 bases and at J to 5 bases, leaving 7 bases not matched to a gene. The CDR3 runs to 15 residues. Germline loops: CDR1 SEHNR, CDR2 FQNEAQ (reference sequence). CDR3 amino acids: CASSLAAGFGDEQYF. DNA for the CDR3: TGTGCCAGCAGCTTAGCAGCGGGGTTCGGAGACGAGCAGTACTTC.

The rearrangement joins TRBV7-2 to TRBJ2-3; 10 positions agree with TRBD2. The CDR3 totals 17 residues. J was trimmed by 3 bases and V by 5 bases; bases with no gene match: 11. Germline CDR1 reads SGHTA; CDR2 reads FQGNSA. CDR3 in amino acids: CASSPRRAGGRTDTQYF. The CDR3 region has the DNA TGTGCCAGCAGCCCCCGACGAGCGGGAGGGAGGACAGATACGCAGTATTTT.

This clonotype was counted between two and nine times. V and J are TRBV5-6 and TRBJ2-7; tentative D call: TRBD2 (5 bases). The V and J ends lost 0 bases and 5 bases respectively, with 15 bases between them. This CDR3 has 15 residues. CDR1 is SGHDT and CDR2 is YYEEEE in the germline V gene. The CDR3 nucleotides are TGTGCCAGCAGCTTGGCAAGTGGGAGATTCGACGAGCAGTACTTC. Amino acids: CASSLASGRFDEQYF.

In this sample, this clonotype turned up once. J is TRBJ2-7 and V is TRBV5-1; TRBD1 is a possible D gene (6 bases). The CDR3 length is 13 residues. In germline, CDR1 is SGHRS, CDR2 YFSETQ. The V end lost 4 bases, the J end lost 6 bases, and 14 bases lay between the germline ends. The CDR3 region has the DNA TGCGCCAGCAGCCCGACCCTAGGGGGCGAGCAGTACTTC. It translates to CASSPTLGGEQYF.

Ten or more counts support this clonotype. The chain recombines TRBV5-6 with TRBJ1-1; D is possibly TRBD1 (5 bases). CDR3 length: 15 residues. The V and J ends lost 3 bases and 4 bases respectively, with 16 bases between them. The germline V gene encodes CDR1 SGHDT and CDR2 YYEEEE. The CDR3 reads CASSSVSGVGTEAFF. DNA for the CDR3: TGTGCCAGCAGCTCCGTTTCGGGGGTAGGCACTGAAGCTTTCTTT.

About this clonotype: With a much larger clone just one base away, this may be a read error. The gene calls are TRBV27 and TRBJ2-2, with 9 nucleotides matching TRBD1. Germline V gives CDR1 MNHEY, CDR2 SMNVEV (reference sequence). The CDR3 has 17 residues. This chain's CDR3 is CAGSLTGGTFFTGELFF. The CDR3 nucleotides are TGTGCCGGCAGTCTGACAGGGGGGACCTTTTTCACCGGGGAGCTGTTTTTT.

The J gene is TRBJ2-7, the V gene TRBV5-1; 7 bases are shared with TRBD1. Germline CDR1 reads SGHRS; CDR2 reads YFSETQ. CDR3 length: 14 amino acids. V shed 1 base and J 1 base; nucleotides not matched to a gene: 2. CDR3 region: CASSLNRGSYEQYF. The CDR3 DNA is TGCGCCAGCAGCTTGAACAGGGGTTCCTACGAGCAGTACTTC.

The V call is TRBV9, the J call TRBJ1-1, with D maybe TRBD1 (6 bases). Trimming took 3 bases from V and 4 from J, leaving 16 bases between them. Germline assignment: CDR1 SGDLS and CDR2 YYNGEE. The length of the CDR3 is 15 residues. The CDR3 bases are TGTGCCAGCAGCGCTAACCTCAGGGGATTCACTGAAGCTTTCTTT. Its protein is CASSANLRGFTEAFF. The whole variable domain, filled in from reference TRBV9 and TRBJ1-1, reads DSGVTQTPKHLITATGQRVTLRCSPRSGDLSVYWYQQSLDQGLQFLIQYYNGEERAKGNILERFSAQQFPDLHSELNLSSLELGDSALYFCASSANLRGFTEAFFGQGTRLTVV.

This rearrangement joins TRBV6-5 to TRBJ2-2; D gene unclear. The germline V gene has CDR1 MNHEY and CDR2 SVGAGI. The CDR3 has 15 amino acids. The V and J ends lost 0 bases and 1 base respectively, with 6 bases between them. The CDR3 sequence: CASSYSTENTGELFF. The CDR3 nucleotides are TGTGCCAGCAGTTACTCGACTGAGAACACCGGGGAGCTGTTTTTT.

Only a few counts were recorded for this clonotype. The rearrangement links TRBV15 to TRBJ2-7; a possible D gene is TRBD1 (5 bases). V lost 7 bases to trimming and J lost 0 bases, with 10 bases between them. Germline lookup yields CDR1 LNHNV and CDR2 YYDKDF (reference sequence). CDR3 length: 13 amino acids. CDR3 in amino acids: CATTDSPSYEQYF. In DNA form, the CDR3 reads TGTGCCACCACCGACAGTCCCTCCTACGAGCAGTACTTC.

The table lists this clonotype with a few counts. The chain couples TRBV24-1 to TRBJ2-2, with TRBD1 as a possible D gene (6 bases). The V end lost 0 bases, the J end lost 9 bases, and 7 bases lay between the germline ends. Germline-derived CDR1 and CDR2 are KGHDR and SFDVKD. This CDR3 comprises 13 residues. This CDR3 is CATSDLGGRELFF. For the CDR3, the DNA is TGTGCCACCAGTGATTTGGGGGGCCGGGAGCTGTTTTTT.

This clonotype has just a few counts. The chain couples TRBV7-2 to TRBJ2-3; TRBD2 aligns across 11 bases. This CDR3 region has 14 residues. Trimming at V came to 5 bases and at J to 7 bases, leaving 5 bases not matched to a gene. Germline CDR1 is SGHTA and CDR2 is FQGNSA. This CDR3 reads CASSPGTSGNTQYF. CDR3 coding DNA: TGTGCCAGCAGCCCCGGGACTAGCGGAAATACGCAGTATTTT. Using reference TRBV7-2 and TRBJ2-3 for the parts outside the CDR3, the full variable domain is GAGVSQSPSNKVTEKGKDVELRCDPISGHTALYWYRQSLGQGLEFLIYFQGNSAPDKSGLPSDRFSAERTGGSVSTLTIQRTQQEDSAVYLCASSPGTSGNTQYFGPGTRLTVL.

The chain recombines TRBV4-3 with TRBJ2-1, with 15 bases that match TRBD2. The length of the CDR3 is 19 residues. The junction had 7 bases not matched to a gene; V was cut back by 4 bases and J by 0 bases. The germline gives CDR1 LGHNA, CDR2 YSLEER. The CDR3 nucleotides read TGCGCCAGCAGCCCAGGACTAGCGGGAGGGACCAGCTCCTACAATGAGCAGTTCTTC. This sequence encodes CASSPGLAGGTSSYNEQFF.

In DNA, the CDR3 is TGTGCCACCAGCAGCGACAGGGGCAATGAGCAGTTCTTC. It encodes CATSSDRGNEQFF. This chain links TRBV15 with TRBJ2-1, with 8 bases matching TRBD1. Germline CDR1 is LNHNV and CDR2 is YYDKDF (reference sequence). V trimming: 3 bases; J trimming: 6 bases; junction bases outside the gene matches: 1. This CDR3 is built from 13 residues.

The rearrangement uses TRBV18 and TRBJ1-1, with 7 bases fitting TRBD1. Germline assignment: CDR1 KGHSH and CDR2 LQKENI. The CDR3 sequence is 15 residues long. Unmatched junction bases numbered 7, after V lost 4 bases and J lost 2 bases. The CDR3 sequence is CASSLGTALNTEAFF. The CDR3 DNA is TGTGCCAGCTCACTTGGGACAGCTCTTAACACTGAAGCTTTCTTT.